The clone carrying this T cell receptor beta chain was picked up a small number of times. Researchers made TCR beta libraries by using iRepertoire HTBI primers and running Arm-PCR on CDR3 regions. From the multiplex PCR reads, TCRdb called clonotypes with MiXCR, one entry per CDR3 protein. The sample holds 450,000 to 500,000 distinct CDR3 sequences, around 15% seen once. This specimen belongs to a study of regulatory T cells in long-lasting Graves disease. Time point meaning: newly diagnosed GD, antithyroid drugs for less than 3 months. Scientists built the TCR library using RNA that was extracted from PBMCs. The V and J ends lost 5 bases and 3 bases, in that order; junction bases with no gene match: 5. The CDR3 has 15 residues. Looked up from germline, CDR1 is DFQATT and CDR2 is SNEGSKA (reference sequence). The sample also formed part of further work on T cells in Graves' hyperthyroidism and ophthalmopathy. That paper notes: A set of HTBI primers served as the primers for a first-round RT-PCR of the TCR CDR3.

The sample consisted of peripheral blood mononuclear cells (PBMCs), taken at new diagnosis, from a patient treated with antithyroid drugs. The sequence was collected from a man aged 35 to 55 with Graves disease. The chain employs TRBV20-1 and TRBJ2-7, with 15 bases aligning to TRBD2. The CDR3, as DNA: TGCAGTGCTCCTAGGACTAGCGGGAGGGACTACGAGCAGTACTTC. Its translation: CSAPRTSGRDYEQYF.